Listed below are T cell receptor beta chains from one sample, sequenced in a study of tumour-infiltrating T cells in Burkitt lymphoma. Clones were read by immunoSEQ multiplex PCR, and TCRdb kept only the in-frame ones, dropping some. Of about 46,000 clones listed, around 32% are singletons. The sequenced material came from tumor tissue. These TCRs come from a human donor with Burkitt lymphoma. The CDR3 runs from the conserved cysteine through the conserved F or W. A D gene is named only where the DNA matches it firmly. Clone size, where shown, is once, few, many, or a class for clones that have expanded.

abundance: few; v_gene: TRBV5-1; d_gene: TRBD2; j_gene: TRBJ2-7; CDR3nt: TGCGCCAGCAGCGAGGGACTAGCGGTCACCTACGAGCAGTACTTC; CDR3aa: CASSEGLAVTYEQYF
abundance: -; v_gene: TRBV27; d_gene: -; j_gene: TRBJ2-7; CDR3nt: TGTGCCAGCAGGGGGGAGGCCCCCGAGCAGTACTTC; CDR3aa: CASRGEAPEQYF
abundance: once; v_gene: TRBV19; d_gene: TRBD1; j_gene: TRBJ1-1; CDR3nt: TGTGCCACCCGGGACAGACACTTGAACACTGAAGCTTTCTTT; CDR3aa: CATRDRHLNTEAFF
abundance: -; v_gene: TRBV13; d_gene: TRBD1; j_gene: TRBJ2-7; CDR3nt: TGTGCCAGCAGCCTAGGGGGGACAGGATTCTACGAGCAGTACTTC; CDR3aa: CASSLGGTGFYEQYF
abundance: -; v_gene: TRBV6-1; d_gene: -; j_gene: TRBJ1-2; CDR3nt: TGTGCCTTACGGGACGCCGGCGGCTATGGCTACACCTTC; CDR3aa: CALRDAGGYGYTF
abundance: -; v_gene: TRBV11-2; d_gene: TRBD2; j_gene: TRBJ2-3; CDR3nt: TGTGCCAGCAGCTTAGATGGGGGGGGCACAGATACGCAGTATTTT; CDR3aa: CASSLDGGGTDTQYF
abundance: few; v_gene: TRBV4-3; d_gene: TRBD2; j_gene: TRBJ2-7; CDR3nt: TGCGTCAGCAGCCATAATACGGCTAGCGGGGGGTGGGAGCAGTACTTC; CDR3aa: CVSSHNTASGGWEQYF
abundance: few; v_gene: TRBV29-1; d_gene: -; j_gene: TRBJ2-2; CDR3nt: TGCAGCGTTGAAACGCCGCAGAACACCGGGGAGCTGTTTTTT; CDR3aa: CSVETPQNTGELFF
abundance: few; v_gene: TRBV5-4; d_gene: TRBD1; j_gene: TRBJ1-1; CDR3nt: TGTGCCAGCAGCAAGGGGGACAGGGTTGAAGCTTTCTTT; CDR3aa: CASSKGDRVEAFF
abundance: -; v_gene: TRBV10-3; d_gene: -; j_gene: TRBJ1-2; CDR3nt: TGTGCCATCAGTGAGACCACAGGGAACTATGGCTACACCTTC; CDR3aa: CAISETTGNYGYTF
abundance: -; v_gene: TRBV5-6; d_gene: -; j_gene: TRBJ1-2; CDR3nt: TGTGCCAGCAGCTTGGCTCAGGGTTTGGTTGGCTACACCTTC; CDR3aa: CASSLAQGLVGYTF
abundance: -; v_gene: TRBV27; d_gene: TRBD2; j_gene: TRBJ2-1; CDR3nt: TGTGCCAGCAGTAGGCGGGGGAGATACAATGAGCAGTTCTTC; CDR3aa: CASSRRGRYNEQFF
abundance: once; v_gene: TRBV4-3; d_gene: TRBD2; j_gene: TRBJ2-3; CDR3nt: TGCGCCAGCAGCCTCTTCCCTGGCGGACTAGCGGGGGGGGACAGCACAGATACGCAGTATTTT; CDR3aa: CASSLFPGGLAGGDSTDTQYF
abundance: -; v_gene: TRBV2; d_gene: -; j_gene: TRBJ1-1; CDR3nt: TGTGCCAGCCGAAGGAGGAACACTGAAGCTTTCTTT; CDR3aa: CASRRRNTEAFF
abundance: few; v_gene: TRBV5-6; d_gene: -; j_gene: TRBJ2-5; CDR3nt: TGTGCCAGCAGCCGCACAGATCTCGAGGAGACCCAGTACTTC; CDR3aa: CASSRTDLEETQYF
abundance: -; v_gene: TRBV4-2; d_gene: -; j_gene: TRBJ1-2; CDR3nt: TGTGCCAGCAGCCAAGGGGAACGACGGACCTATGGCTACACCTTC; CDR3aa: CASSQGERRTYGYTF
abundance: -; v_gene: TRBV7-9; d_gene: -; j_gene: TRBJ1-4; CDR3nt: TGTGCCAGCAGCTTAAAAAGGGAGGAAACTGAAAAACTGTTTTTT; CDR3aa: CASSLKREETEKLFF
abundance: few; v_gene: TRBV12-5; d_gene: -; j_gene: TRBJ2-7; CDR3nt: TGTGCTAGTGACCAATCCCGGGGGGCCGGCGAGCAGTACTTC; CDR3aa: CASDQSRGAGEQYF
abundance: -; v_gene: TRBV7-8; d_gene: -; j_gene: TRBJ2-2; CDR3nt: TGTGCCAGCAGCTTTCAGGGGCAGGGAACGGGCGGGGAGCTGTTTTTT; CDR3aa: CASSFQGQGTGGELFF
abundance: few; v_gene: TRBV19; d_gene: -; j_gene: TRBJ2-2; CDR3nt: TGTGCCAGTAAGGACGGGGAGCTGTTTTTT; CDR3aa: CASKDGELFF
abundance: few; v_gene: TRBV19; d_gene: TRBD1; j_gene: TRBJ2-5; CDR3nt: TGTGCCAGCCGGGAAGGGACAGGGGAAGAGACCCAGTACTTC; CDR3aa: CASREGTGEETQYF
abundance: few; v_gene: TRBV5-1; d_gene: TRBD1; j_gene: TRBJ2-7; CDR3nt: TGCGCCAGCAGCTTTTCAGGGGGCCCCCTCTACGAGCAGTACTTC; CDR3aa: CASSFSGGPLYEQYF
abundance: few; v_gene: TRBV4-3; d_gene: TRBD2; j_gene: TRBJ2-3; CDR3nt: TGCGCCAGCAGCCAAGAGTTCGGGGGGGGCACAGATACGCAGTATTTT; CDR3aa: CASSQEFGGGTDTQYF
abundance: -; v_gene: TRBV29-1; d_gene: -; j_gene: TRBJ2-5; CDR3nt: TGCAGCGTTGAAGGGACAGCAAGTCAAGAGACCCAGTACTTC; CDR3aa: CSVEGTASQETQYF
abundance: large; v_gene: TRBV19; d_gene: TRBD1; j_gene: TRBJ1-2; CDR3nt: TGTGCCAGTAGTGTGGGACAGGGTACCTATGGCTACACCTTC; CDR3aa: CASSVGQGTYGYTF
abundance: -; v_gene: TRBV15; d_gene: -; j_gene: TRBJ2-5; CDR3nt: TGTGCCACCAGCCTGGGGAGTCTATCGAAGACCCAGTACTTC; CDR3aa: CATSLGSLSKTQYF
abundance: -; v_gene: TRBV18; d_gene: -; j_gene: TRBJ2-5; CDR3nt: TGTGCCAGCTCACTAGCTCTTCAGGGGCCCCTATCCAAAGAGACCCAGTACTTC; CDR3aa: CASSLALQGPLSKETQYF
abundance: -; v_gene: TRBV5-4; d_gene: TRBD1; j_gene: TRBJ2-1; CDR3nt: TGTGCCAGCAGCCCCCCCGGGACAGGGCTGGTGAATGAGCAGTTCTTC; CDR3aa: CASSPPGTGLVNEQFF
abundance: few; v_gene: TRBV5-4; d_gene: TRBD1; j_gene: TRBJ2-7; CDR3nt: TGTGCCAGCACGGACAGGGCGCTGCCTACCGAGCAGTACTTC; CDR3aa: CASTDRALPTEQYF
abundance: few; v_gene: TRBV5-1; d_gene: -; j_gene: TRBJ2-3; CDR3nt: TGCGCCAGTACCCTCCAGGGGTCTAGCACAGATACGCAGTATTTT; CDR3aa: CASTLQGSSTDTQYF
abundance: few; v_gene: TRBV5-6; d_gene: -; j_gene: TRBJ1-5; CDR3nt: TGTGCCAGCAGCTTGGAACCGGCAGAGCAGCCCCAGCATTTT; CDR3aa: CASSLEPAEQPQHF
abundance: -; v_gene: TRBV18; d_gene: -; j_gene: TRBJ2-5; CDR3nt: TGTGCCAGCTCACCAACAAGCGACCCAACCCAAGAGACCCAGTACTTC; CDR3aa: CASSPTSDPTQETQYF
abundance: -; v_gene: TRBV19; d_gene: TRBD1; j_gene: TRBJ1-1; CDR3nt: TGTGCCAGTAGTATAGCCCCGGGACAGGGGGCTTCGGGCACTGAAGCTTTCTTT; CDR3aa: CASSIAPGQGASGTEAFF
abundance: few; v_gene: TRBV27; d_gene: -; j_gene: TRBJ1-4; CDR3nt: TGTGCCAGCAGCCGAGGTCAACTTAACAGTGAAAAACTGTTTTTT; CDR3aa: CASSRGQLNSEKLFF
abundance: -; v_gene: TRBV2; d_gene: -; j_gene: TRBJ1-4; CDR3nt: TGTGCCAGCAGTGAATTTGTTATAGGACCTCCGGAAAAACTGTTTTTT; CDR3aa: CASSEFVIGPPEKLFF
abundance: -; v_gene: TRBV7-9; d_gene: -; j_gene: TRBJ1-5; CDR3nt: TGTGCCAGCAGCCCCCCAATGGGTTGGCCCCAGCATTTT; CDR3aa: CASSPPMGWPQHF
abundance: -; v_gene: TRBV6-1; d_gene: -; j_gene: TRBJ1-5; CDR3nt: TGTGCCAGCAGTGAAAGAAATTTGGAAAATCAGCCCCAGCATTTT; CDR3aa: CASSERNLENQPQHF
abundance: -; v_gene: TRBV29-1; d_gene: -; j_gene: TRBJ2-5; CDR3nt: TGCAGCGTTGCCCCCTCCCTATCCCAAGAGACCCAGTACTTC; CDR3aa: CSVAPSLSQETQYF
abundance: few; v_gene: TRBV7-2; d_gene: -; j_gene: TRBJ2-7; CDR3nt: TGTGCCAGCAGCTTCGGCAGGGGCCCCACCCCTCAGTACTTC; CDR3aa: CASSFGRGPTPQYF
abundance: -; v_gene: TRBV5-4; d_gene: TRBD1; j_gene: TRBJ2-2; CDR3nt: TGTGCCAGCAGCATACAGGGGCGGAACACCGGGGAGCTGTTTTTT; CDR3aa: CASSIQGRNTGELFF
abundance: few; v_gene: TRBV7-2; d_gene: -; j_gene: TRBJ1-6; CDR3nt: TGTGCCAGCAGCTTAGAGGTTGGGGGTGCCCTCCACTTT; CDR3aa: CASSLEVGGALHF
abundance: few; v_gene: TRBV9; d_gene: TRBD2; j_gene: TRBJ2-7; CDR3nt: TGTGCCAGCAGCGCGAGCGGGGGGGGAACCTACGAGCAGTACTTC; CDR3aa: CASSASGGGTYEQYF